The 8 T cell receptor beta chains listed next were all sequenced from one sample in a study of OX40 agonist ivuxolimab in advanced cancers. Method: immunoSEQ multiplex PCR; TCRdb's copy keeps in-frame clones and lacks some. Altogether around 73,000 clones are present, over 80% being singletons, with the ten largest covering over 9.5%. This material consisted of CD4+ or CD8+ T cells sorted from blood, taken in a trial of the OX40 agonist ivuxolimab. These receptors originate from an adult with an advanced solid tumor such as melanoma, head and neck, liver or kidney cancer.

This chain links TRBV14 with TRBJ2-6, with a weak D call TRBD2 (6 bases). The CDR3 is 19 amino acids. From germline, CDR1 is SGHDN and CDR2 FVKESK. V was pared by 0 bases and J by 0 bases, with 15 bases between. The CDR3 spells CASSQDLGTGLSGANVLTF. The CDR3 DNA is TGTGCCAGCAGCCAAGATCTAGGGACTGGACTCTCTGGGGCCAACGTCCTGACTTTC. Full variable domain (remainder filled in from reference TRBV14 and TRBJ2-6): EAGVTQFPSHSVIEKGQTVTLRCDPISGHDNLYWYRRVMGKEIKFLLHFVKESKQDESGMPNNRFLAERTGGTYSTLKVQPAELEDSGVYFCASSQDLGTGLSGANVLTFGAGSRLTVL.

The CDR3 reads CSVGGRQETQYF. Written as DNA, the CDR3 is TGCAGCGTTGGGGGACGACAAGAGACCCAGTACTTC. The chain links TRBV29-1 to TRBJ2-5; D tentatively reads TRBD1 or TRBD2 (5 bases each). CDR3 length equals 12 residues. The germline V gene has CDR1 SQVTM and CDR2 ANQGSEA. V lost 4 bases, J lost 2 bases, and 8 bases lay in between.

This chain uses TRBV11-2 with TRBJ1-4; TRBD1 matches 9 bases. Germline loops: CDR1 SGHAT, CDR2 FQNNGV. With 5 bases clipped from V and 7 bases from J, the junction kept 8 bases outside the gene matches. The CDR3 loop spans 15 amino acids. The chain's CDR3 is CASSGGQGNSEKLFF. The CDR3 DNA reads TGTGCCAGCAGCGGAGGACAGGGGAACAGTGAAAAACTGTTTTTT. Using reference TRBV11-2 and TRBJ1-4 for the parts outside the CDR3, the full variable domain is EAGVAQSPRYKIIEKRQSVAFWCNPISGHATLYWYQQILGQGPKLLIQFQNNGVVDDSQLPKDRFSAERLKGVDSTLKIQPAKLEDSAVYLCASSGGQGNSEKLFFGSGTQLSVL.

The CDR3 DNA sequence: TGTGCCAGCAGCGAAGGACTGAGTGGCTACACCTTC. This codes for CASSEGLSGYTF. The rearrangement uses TRBV4-2 and TRBJ1-2; D not certain. This CDR3 has 12 residues. Trimming took 5 bases from V and 7 from J, leaving 11 bases between them. The germline CDR1 and CDR2 sequences are LGHNA and YNFKEQ.

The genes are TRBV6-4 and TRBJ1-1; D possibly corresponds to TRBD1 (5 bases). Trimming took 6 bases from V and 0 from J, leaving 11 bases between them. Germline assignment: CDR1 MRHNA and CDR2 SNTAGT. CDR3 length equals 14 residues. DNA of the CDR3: TGTGCCAGCAGCCCGACAGCAATGAACACTGAAGCTTTCTTT. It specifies CASSPTAMNTEAFF.

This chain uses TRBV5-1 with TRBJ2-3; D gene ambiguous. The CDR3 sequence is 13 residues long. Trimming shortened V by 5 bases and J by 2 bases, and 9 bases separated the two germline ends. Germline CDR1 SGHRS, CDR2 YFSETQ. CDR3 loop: CASRKDNTDTQYF. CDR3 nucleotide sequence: TGCGCCAGCAGGAAAGATAACACAGATACGCAGTATTTT.

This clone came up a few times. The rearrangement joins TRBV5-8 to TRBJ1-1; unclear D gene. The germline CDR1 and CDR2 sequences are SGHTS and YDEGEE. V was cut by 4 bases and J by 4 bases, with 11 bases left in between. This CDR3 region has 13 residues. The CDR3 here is CASSLGGGTEAFF. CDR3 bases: TGTGCCAGCAGCCTAGGTGGTGGCACTGAAGCTTTCTTT.

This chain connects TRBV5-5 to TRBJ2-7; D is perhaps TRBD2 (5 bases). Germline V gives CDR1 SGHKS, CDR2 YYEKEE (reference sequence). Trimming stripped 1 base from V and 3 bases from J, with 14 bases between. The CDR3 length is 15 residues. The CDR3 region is CASSLTASYGYEQYF. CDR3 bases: TGTGCCAGCAGCTTGACAGCTAGCTACGGCTACGAGCAGTACTTC.